The 15 T cell receptor beta chains given below trace back to one sample, sequenced in a study of a mutant IDH1 vaccine in newly diagnosed glioma. The time point here: week 5, during vaccination. What each vaccine dose contained was 300 ug of mutant IDH1 20-mer peptide, accompanied by topical imiquimod. Clones were read by immunoSEQ multiplex PCR, and TCRdb kept only the in-frame ones, dropping some. Of some 60,000 clones in the sample, 90% are singletons; the top ten hold roughly 4.8%. These receptors' antigens are unknown. This sample comprised PBMCs, obtained from a glioma patient whose treatment included an IDH1 peptide vaccine. The receptor set was obtained from a woman aged 40 to 55 with glioma.

The chain couples TRBV19 to TRBJ1-5, with TRBD1 matching 7 bases. This CDR3 region has 12 residues. The ends lost 9 bases at V and 5 bases at J; junction bases unmatched: 4. Germline loops: CDR1 LNHDA, CDR2 SQIVND (reference sequence). The CDR3 DNA sequence: TGTGCCAGCCAACAGGGGTATCAGCCCCAGCATTTT. Protein: CASQQGYQPQHF.

This rearrangement joins TRBV5-1 to TRBJ1-3; TRBD1 agrees at 7 bases. V shed 2 bases, J shed 1 base, and the junction held 18 bases outside the gene matches. The CDR3 extends over 20 amino acids. The germline V gene encodes CDR1 SGHRS and CDR2 YFSETQ. The CDR3, as DNA: TGCGCCAGCAGCTTTACCACCGACAGGGTTCCGTTCTGGTCTGGAAACACCATATATTTT. It translates to CASSFTTDRVPFWSGNTIYF.

V is TRBV2 and J is TRBJ1-1; D gene uncertain. With 6 bases removed from V and 1 base from J, the gap between germline ends came to 12 bases. CDR1 and CDR2 (germline): SNHLY, FYNNEI. The CDR3 runs to 14 residues. The CDR3 region has the DNA TGTGCCAGCAGCCTGACACGGGAGAACACTGAAGCTTTCTTT. This sequence encodes CASSLTRENTEAFF.

The chain carries TRBV28 and TRBJ1-2; tentatively, D is TRBD1 (5 bases). The V end was cut by 0 bases, the J end by 8 bases, with 7 bases between. The CDR3 extends over 12 amino acids. CDR1 is MDHEN and CDR2 is SYDVKM in the germline V gene. CDR3 sequence reads: CASSLWGVGYTF. The CDR3 nucleotides are TGTGCCAGCAGTTTATGGGGGGTCGGCTACACCTTC.

The chain couples TRBV5-5 to TRBJ1-5, with D possibly matching TRBD1 (5 bases). CDR3 length: 14 residues. The V gene's germline CDR1 is SGHKS and CDR2 YYEKEE (reference sequence). Trimming cost V 4 bases and J 4 bases, with 12 bases left between them. The CDR3 region has the DNA TGTGCCAGCAGCGACCTTGGGGGGAATCAGCCCCAGCATTTT. Its protein product is CASSDLGGNQPQHF.

This chain joins TRBV19 and TRBJ1-5, with D possibly TRBD1 on 6 matching bases. The CDR3 contains 13 residues. In germline, CDR1 is LNHDA, CDR2 SQIVND (reference sequence). V dropped 4 bases and J dropped 4 bases, with 8 bases sitting between them. The CDR3 DNA reads TGTGCCAGTAGTAATCAGGGGAATCAGCCCCAGCATTTT. Translation: CASSNQGNQPQHF.

This clone was counted once. The CDR3 region is CAWRDRGLHYGYTF. As DNA, the CDR3 is TGTGCCTGGAGGGACAGGGGTTTACACTATGGCTACACCTTC. The gene calls are TRBV30 and TRBJ1-2, with 9 positions matching TRBD1. The CDR3 extends over 14 amino acids. The V segment lost 3 bases and the J segment 3 bases; nucleotides outside the gene matches: 5. The germline V gene encodes CDR1 GTSNPN and CDR2 SVGIG (reference sequence).

The J gene is TRBJ2-2, the V gene TRBV5-1, with 8 bases identical to TRBD1. V trimming: 1 base; J trimming: 4 bases; junction bases outside the gene matches: 6. Per the germline V gene, CDR1 is SGHRS and CDR2 is YFSETQ. The CDR3 runs 16 residues. For the CDR3, the DNA is TGCGCCAGCAGCTTGTGGACAGGGATAAGCACCGGGGAGCTGTTTTTT. Encoded protein: CASSLWTGISTGELFF.

The chain joins TRBV2 to TRBJ2-3, with D tentatively TRBD1 or TRBD2 (5 bases each). The CDR3 has 15 amino acids. Germline assignment: CDR1 SNHLY and CDR2 FYNNEI. V lost 6 bases, J lost 1 base, and 14 bases lay in between. The CDR3 loop reads CASRGDGGRTDTQYF. CDR3 nucleotides: TGTGCCAGCAGGGGGGACGGCGGACGCACAGATACGCAGTATTTT.

For this clone: A junction end diverges from the germline sequence, so it may reflect a read error. The V and J genes are TRBV6-5 and TRBJ2-7, with D possibly matching TRBD2 (6 bases). The CDR3 has 12 residues. CDR1 is MNHEY, CDR2 SVGAGI, per germline. The CDR3 bases are TGCGCCAGCGGACTGGCCGGAGGGGAGCAGTACTTC. Translation gives CASGLAGGEQYF.

This chain connects TRBV27 to TRBJ1-5; D remains ambiguous. CDR3 length: 13 amino acids. CDR1 is MNHEY, CDR2 SMNVEV, per germline (reference sequence). Trimming pared 3 bases from V and 7 bases from J, leaving 10 bases between. Here the CDR3 DNA reads TGTGCCAGCAGTTTTGGGGTTAACCAGCCCCAGCATTTT. This sequence encodes CASSFGVNQPQHF.

The DNA for the CDR3 is TGCAGCGTTGAAGTACGGGGCGCTTATTACAATGAGCAGTTCTTC. This translates into CSVEVRGAYYNEQFF. V is TRBV29-1 and J is TRBJ2-1; D could derive from TRBD1 or TRBD2 (5 bases each). The CDR3 sequence is 15 residues long. Germline-derived CDR1 and CDR2 are SQVTM and ANQGSEA. V was trimmed by 1 base and J by 4 bases, leaving 14 bases between them.

The chain joins TRBV5-1 to TRBJ2-7, with 10 bases matching TRBD2. There are 17 residues in the CDR3. V shed 4 bases, J shed 3 bases, and the junction held 13 bases outside the gene matches. Germline-derived CDR1 and CDR2 are SGHRS and YFSETQ. This CDR3 reads CASSLPTSGSQYYEQYF. In DNA, the CDR3 is TGCGCCAGCAGCCTGCCGACTAGCGGGTCGCAATACTACGAGCAGTACTTC. Drawing the rest from reference TRBV5-1 and TRBJ2-7, the complete variable domain is KAGVTQTPRYLIKTRGQQVTLSCSPISGHRSVSWYQQTPGQGLQFLFEYFSETQRNKGNFPGRFSGRQFSNSRSEMNVSTLELGDSALYLCASSLPTSGSQYYEQYFGPGTRLTVT.

The chain links TRBV5-1 to TRBJ2-7, with TRBD1 matching over 10 bases. The CDR3 runs 15 residues. Germline V gene data show CDR1 as SGHRS and CDR2 as YFSETQ. V lost 4 bases and J lost 6; bases outside the gene matches: 10. The CDR3 is CASSPGGDRGGEQYF. The CDR3 DNA sequence: TGCGCCAGCAGCCCGGGAGGGGACAGGGGCGGCGAGCAGTACTTC.

This clone appeared once. The CDR3 is CASSQVRSDSGANVLTF. The CDR3 bases are TGTGCCAGCAGCCAAGTAAGGTCTGACTCTGGGGCCAACGTCCTGACTTTC. The chain joins TRBV4-2 to TRBJ2-6; D is uncertain. The CDR3 loop spans 17 amino acids. The germline V gene encodes CDR1 LGHNA and CDR2 YNFKEQ. V lost 1 base, J lost 0 bases, and 10 bases lay in between.